Below, 6 T cell receptor beta chains from the same sample are listed, as sequenced in a study of cytomegalovirus exposure and HLA in healthy donors. The PCR employed 60 Vbeta primers together with 13 Jbeta primers. Measured with immunoSEQ multiplex PCR; TCRdb has only the in-frame clones, and not every one. In the table there are about 140,000 clones, roughly four fifths of which are singletons. Sequencing was carried out using PBMCs. The source is a man aged 18 to 30 in good health and CMV-seropositive.

The chain combines TRBV10-3 with TRBJ2-7; perhaps TRBD1 as D (6 bases). CDR3 size: 12 residues. V dropped 5 bases and J dropped 4 bases, with 9 bases sitting between them. Germline V gene data show CDR1 as ENHRY and CDR2 as SYGVKD. CDR3 sequence: CAISPGQYEQYF. The CDR3 region has the DNA TGTGCCATCAGTCCCGGACAGTACGAGCAGTACTTC.

The rearrangement uses TRBV5-4 and TRBJ1-2; D possibly corresponds to TRBD1 (5 bases). The CDR3 contains 14 residues. V was cut by 3 bases and J by 8 bases, with 17 bases left in between. Germline V lookup: CDR1 SGHNT, CDR2 YYREEE (reference sequence). This chain's CDR3 is CASSYDSSPRGYTF. Here the CDR3 DNA reads TGTGCCAGCAGCTACGACAGTTCCCCAAGGGGCTACACCTTC.

The rearrangement uses TRBV14 and TRBJ1-1, with 7 positions matching TRBD1. Trimming at V came to 5 bases and at J to 2 bases, leaving 11 bases not matched to a gene. From germline, CDR1 is SGHDN and CDR2 FVKESK. This CDR3 is 16 amino acids long. For the CDR3, the DNA is TGTGCCAGCAGCTGGACAGGAGCGAGGAAAAACACTGAAGCTTTCTTT. Translating gives CASSWTGARKNTEAFF.

The chain recombines TRBV2 with TRBJ2-1; a weak D match, TRBD2 (6 bases). There are 15 residues in the CDR3. V shed 3 bases and J shed 2 bases, with 11 bases lying between them. Germline V CDR1 and CDR2: SNHLY, FYNNEI. DNA for the CDR3: TGTGCCAGCAGTGATTCCGGGAGCGCCTACAATGAGCAGTTCTTC. Amino acid sequence: CASSDSGSAYNEQFF. Based on the CDR3 plus reference TRBV2 and TRBJ2-1, the full variable domain is EPEVTQTPSHQVTQMGQEVILRCVPISNHLYFYWYRQILGQKVEFLVSFYNNEISEKSEIFDDQFSVERPDGSNFTLKIRSTKLEDSAMYFCASSDSGSAYNEQFFGPGTRLTVL.

This chain uses TRBV5-1 with TRBJ1-2; a possible D gene is TRBD1 (5 bases). Germline V gene sequence: CDR1 SGHRS, CDR2 YFSETQ. The CDR3 contains 13 residues. Trimming cost V 0 bases and J 4 bases, with 7 bases left between them. CDR3 residues: CASSLDQGYGYTF. The CDR3 region has the DNA TGCGCCAGCAGCTTGGATCAGGGCTATGGCTACACCTTC.

The J gene is TRBJ2-5, the V gene TRBV30; D is perhaps TRBD1 (7 bases). The CDR3 spans 15 residues. V lost 2 bases and J 2 bases, leaving 15 bases between the germline ends. Germline V lookup: CDR1 GTSNPN, CDR2 SVGIG (reference sequence). CDR3 in amino acids: CAWSLPGGYQETQYF. The DNA for the CDR3 is TGTGCCTGGAGTCTCCCAGGGGGGTATCAAGAGACCCAGTACTTC. The whole variable domain, filled in from reference TRBV30 and TRBJ2-5, reads SQTIHQWPATLVQPVGSPLSLECTVEGTSNPNLYWYRQAAGRGLQLLFYSVGIGQISSEVPQNLSASRPQDRQFILSSKKLLLSDSGFYLCAWSLPGGYQETQYFGPGTRLLVL.